Shown below are 29 T cell receptor beta chains from a single sample sequenced in a study of PD-1 blockade in classical Hodgkin lymphoma. Sequencing was performed with immunoSEQ multiplex PCR; in TCRdb, only in-frame clones are kept and a portion is missing. In the table there are approximately 6,400 clones, under 85% of which are singletons. Autologous stem cell transplantation was followed by relapse in every patient, and brentuximab vedotin exposure varied. The study purified CD4+ T cells from thawed PBMCs using magnetic negative selection. The sequences come from CD4+ T cells from blood, collected at baseline. Receptors originate from a human donor with classical Hodgkin lymphoma.

The chain has TRBV29-1 and TRBJ2-7; D is unclear. Trimming removed 3 bases at V and 0 bases at J, with 12 bases between. The germline CDR1 and CDR2 sequences are SQVTM and ANQGSEA. The CDR3 extends over 14 amino acids. The CDR3 nucleotides are TGCAGCGTTGAGACGGGCAGGCCCTCCTACGAGCAGTACTTC. This translates into CSVETGRPSYEQYF.

The chain recombines TRBV7-8 with TRBJ1-5, with D uncertain. V was clipped by 2 bases and J by 5 bases, with 4 bases between them. CDR3 length: 12 residues. Germline V gene lookup returns CDR1 SGHVS and CDR2 FQNEAQ. CDR3 bases: TGTGCCAGCAGCTTACCAGATCAGCCCCAGCATTTT. Amino acid sequence: CASSLPDQPQHF.

V is TRBV28 and J is TRBJ2-7, with D perhaps matching TRBD1 or TRBD2 (5 bases each). The CDR3 consists of 15 residues. CDR1 and CDR2 (germline): MDHEN, SYDVKM. The germline V and J ends were trimmed by 7 bases and 3 bases, with 19 bases remaining between them. As DNA, the CDR3 is TGTGCCAGCACATCCCTTGGGACGAGCTACTACGAGCAGTACTTC. Its translation is CASTSLGTSYYEQYF.

This rearrangement joins TRBV19 to TRBJ2-3, with 7 positions matching TRBD1. Germline trimming cut 5 bases from V and 4 bases from J; bases unmatched to any gene: 3. Per the germline V gene, CDR1 is LNHDA and CDR2 is SQIVND (reference sequence). The length of the CDR3 is 13 residues. The CDR3 bases are TGTGCCAGTAGTGCCACAGGGGCAGATACGCAGTATTTT. It yields the protein CASSATGADTQYF.

The CDR3, as DNA: TGTGCCAGCAGCTTAACGGAGGGGGCCCAGTACTTC. Amino acids: CASSLTEGAQYF. V gene TRBV7-3 combines with J gene TRBJ2-5, with D perhaps assigned TRBD1 or TRBD2 (6 bases each). V was trimmed by 0 bases and J by 9 bases, leaving 8 bases between them. Germline loops: CDR1 SGHTA, CDR2 FQGTGA. The CDR3 length is 12 residues.

The rearrangement uses TRBV6-5 and TRBJ2-7; D may match TRBD1 or TRBD2 (5 bases each). V was shortened by 4 bases and J by 2 bases, with 18 bases between the two germline ends. Germline loops: CDR1 MNHEY, CDR2 SVGAGI. The CDR3 sequence is 16 residues long. Here the CDR3 reads CASSSAAGTGTYEQYF. The DNA of the CDR3 is TGTGCCAGCAGTTCCGCGGCCGGGACGGGAACCTACGAGCAGTACTTC.

This chain connects TRBV27 to TRBJ2-3, with D unresolved. V gave up 5 bases and J gave up 2 bases, with 14 bases separating them. The CDR3 has 15 residues. The germline V gene has CDR1 MNHEY and CDR2 SMNVEV (reference sequence). DNA for the CDR3: TGTGCCAGCAGTGCTACAGAGAGATCCACAGATACGCAGTATTTT. The encoded protein is CASSATERSTDTQYF.

The chain carries TRBV9 and TRBJ2-2, with a possible D match to TRBD2 (5 bases). This CDR3 region has 16 residues. Looked up from germline, CDR1 is SGDLS and CDR2 is YYNGEE. Between the trimmed V and J ends, which lost 1 base and 6 bases, there was a span of 16 bases. Here the CDR3 DNA reads TGTGCCAGCAGCGTACCTACTATGGGAGTAGCCGGGGAGCTGTTTTTT. As protein: CASSVPTMGVAGELFF.

The chain joins TRBV14 to TRBJ1-4; maybe TRBD1 (5 bases). V shed 1 base and J shed 3 bases, with 9 bases lying between them. Germline CDR1 SGHDN, CDR2 FVKESK. This CDR3 spans 15 amino acids. The CDR3: CASSQGGRPNEKLFF. The CDR3, as DNA: TGTGCCAGCAGCCAAGGGGGCCGGCCTAATGAAAAACTGTTTTTT.

The chain is built from TRBV5-6 and TRBJ2-1; no firm D call. The CDR3 contains 15 residues. The germline V and J ends were trimmed by 1 base and 3 bases, with 11 bases remaining between them. Germline V gene lookup returns CDR1 SGHDT and CDR2 YYEEEE. The CDR3 bases are TGTGCCAGCAGCTTGCGAGAGGCCTTCTACAATGAGCAGTTCTTC. This sequence encodes CASSLREAFYNEQFF.

This chain links TRBV28 with TRBJ1-5; the D is unclear. With 11 bases removed from V and 2 bases from J, the gap between germline ends came to 10 bases. This CDR3 comprises 12 residues. Germline CDR1 MDHEN, CDR2 SYDVKM. CDR3 region: CALGRGNQPQHF. CDR3 DNA: TGTGCCCTCGGGCGGGGCAATCAGCCCCAGCATTTT.

The chain employs TRBV28 and TRBJ2-1; the D is unclear. Trimming removed 2 bases from V and 7 bases from J, with 0 bases in between. The CDR3 is made up of 10 amino acids. Germline loops: CDR1 MDHEN, CDR2 SYDVKM. CDR3 sequence: CASSLNEQFF. For the CDR3, the DNA is TGTGCCAGCAGTTTAAATGAGCAGTTCTTC. Using reference TRBV28 and TRBJ2-1 for the parts outside the CDR3, the full variable domain is DVKVTQSSRYLVKRTGEKVFLECVQDMDHENMFWYRQDPGLGLRLIYFSYDVKMKEKGDIPEGYSVSREKKERFSLILESASTNQTSMYLCASSLNEQFFGPGTRLTVL.

The chain carries TRBV11-2 and TRBJ2-3; the match to TRBD2 covers 9 bases. The germline V gene has CDR1 SGHAT and CDR2 FQNNGV. V gave up 5 bases and J gave up 5 bases; unmatched junction bases: 14. The CDR3 has 17 residues. DNA for the CDR3: TGTGCCAGCAGCCCAAAGTCGCGGGGGGGCTATAGAGATACGCAGTATTTT. Translated: CASSPKSRGGYRDTQYF.

This chain links TRBV19 with TRBJ1-5; D remains ambiguous. V gave up 6 bases and J gave up 0 bases, with 9 bases separating them. The germline CDR1 and CDR2 sequences are LNHDA and SQIVND (reference sequence). The CDR3 has 14 amino acids. The CDR3 protein is CASRFLDSNQPQHF. The CDR3 region has the DNA TGTGCCAGTAGATTCCTGGATAGCAATCAGCCCCAGCATTTT.

The V call is TRBV15, the J call TRBJ2-3, with 9 bases that match TRBD2. Looked up from germline, CDR1 is LNHNV and CDR2 is YYDKDF (reference sequence). This CDR3 contains 18 residues. V lost 0 bases, J lost 1 base, and 8 bases stayed unmatched. In nucleotides, the CDR3 is TGTGCCACCAGCAGAGAGGCGGGGGGGCGTCTTCGCACAGATACGCAGTATTTT. Amino acids: CATSREAGGRLRTDTQYF.

This clone was seen only once. This chain links TRBV27 with TRBJ2-7, with D perhaps TRBD2 (6 bases). CDR3 length: 13 residues. The V end lost 5 bases, the J end lost 1 base, and 9 bases lay between the germline ends. Germline CDR1 is MNHEY and CDR2 is SMNVEV (reference sequence). The CDR3 here is CASSHGTSYEQYF. CDR3 sequence (DNA): TGTGCCAGCAGTCACGGGACTTCCTACGAGCAGTACTTC.

The chain carries TRBV5-1 and TRBJ2-4, with a possible D match to TRBD1 (6 bases). Trimming took off 1 base at V and 9 bases at J, with 14 bases between the two ends. This CDR3 has 14 residues. Germline values: CDR1 SGHRS, CDR2 YFSETQ. The CDR3 is CASSLSVGGSIQYF. In DNA, the CDR3 is TGCGCCAGCAGCTTGTCGGTAGGGGGAAGCATTCAGTACTTC.

The chain recombines TRBV11-2 with TRBJ2-2; a weak D match, TRBD2 (6 bases). With 5 bases removed from V and 1 base from J, the gap between germline ends came to 11 bases. The CDR3 has 15 residues. The V gene's germline CDR1 is SGHAT and CDR2 FQNNGV. The CDR3 DNA is TGTGCCAGCAGCCAAACTAGCCTGAACACCGGGGAGCTGTTTTTT. Translated: CASSQTSLNTGELFF.

The chain joins TRBV7-2 to TRBJ1-6, with 12 positions matching TRBD1. Germline CDR1 and CDR2: SGHTA and FQGNSA. This CDR3 has 15 amino acids. Trimming took 5 bases from V and 11 from J; bases not matched to a gene: 7. The chain's CDR3 is CASSGTGGVSAPLHF. The CDR3 DNA reads as TGTGCCAGCAGCGGGACAGGGGGCGTATCAGCACCCCTCCACTTT.

The DNA of the CDR3 is TGTGCCAGCAGCTTAGGGGCCATGGGAGCGGGCCCCACCGGGGAGCTGTTTTTT. Translation gives CASSLGAMGAGPTGELFF. V is TRBV11-2 and J is TRBJ2-2, with D possibly TRBD2 on 6 matching bases. Deletions cut 1 base from V and 4 bases from J, with 19 bases between. This CDR3 is built from 18 residues. Germline CDR1 and CDR2: SGHAT and FQNNGV.

The chain is built from TRBV19 and TRBJ1-3; D remains ambiguous. Germline V gene sequence: CDR1 LNHDA, CDR2 SQIVND (reference sequence). The CDR3 runs to 16 residues. Trimming left V 3 bases short and J 0 bases short, with 12 bases between. This CDR3 reads CASSMGVGASGNTIYF. The CDR3 bases are TGTGCCAGTAGTATGGGAGTCGGAGCCTCTGGAAACACCATATATTTT.

The chain links TRBV14 to TRBJ2-1; D may be TRBD1 or TRBD2 (5 bases each). Germline V gene lookup returns CDR1 SGHDN and CDR2 FVKESK. V gave up 0 bases and J gave up 10 bases, with 28 bases separating them. The CDR3 contains 19 residues. CDR3 bases: TGTGCCAGCAGCCAAGATAAATCCTTGCCGACTTGGGACGACCCCGAGCAGTTCTTC. Translated, it gives CASSQDKSLPTWDDPEQFF. The full variable domain, its missing parts supplied by reference TRBV14 and TRBJ2-1, is EAGVTQFPSHSVIEKGQTVTLRCDPISGHDNLYWYRRVMGKEIKFLLHFVKESKQDESGMPNNRFLAERTGGTYSTLKVQPAELEDSGVYFCASSQDKSLPTWDDPEQFFGPGTRLTVL.

The chain combines TRBV7-9 with TRBJ2-7; no firm D call. V was clipped by 3 bases and J by 6 bases, with 6 bases between them. CDR3 length: 11 residues. The germline CDR1 and CDR2 sequences are SEHNR and FQNEAQ (reference sequence). The CDR3 coding sequence is TGTGCCAGCAGCTTCTTAGCCGAGCAGTACTTC. It is translated as CASSFLAEQYF.

This chain links TRBV11-2 with TRBJ2-2; TRBD2 matches at 8 bases. Germline V gene data show CDR1 as SGHAT and CDR2 as FQNNGV. V shed 0 bases and J 6 bases; nucleotides not matched to a gene: 15. The CDR3 runs to 19 residues. This CDR3 is CASSLDFGRRGVFPGELFF. The CDR3, as DNA: TGTGCCAGCAGCTTAGATTTCGGGCGGCGGGGGGTATTTCCCGGGGAGCTGTTTTTT.

This clone was seen more than once but under ten times. The chain uses TRBV7-9 and TRBJ2-1, with 9 bases fitting TRBD2. The germline V gene has CDR1 SEHNR and CDR2 FQNEAQ (reference sequence). With V trimmed by 5 bases and J by 0 bases, 11 bases remained unmatched. CDR3 size: 18 residues. CDR3 loop: CASSPGRLAGSSYNEQFF. The CDR3 DNA sequence: TGTGCCAGCAGCCCTGGAAGGCTAGCGGGGAGCTCCTACAATGAGCAGTTCTTC.

This chain links TRBV15 with TRBJ2-3, with 8 bases identical to TRBD1. Trimming removed 0 bases from V and 2 bases from J; junction bases left unmatched: 7. Per germline, CDR1 LNHNV and CDR2 YYDKDF (reference sequence). The CDR3 covers 17 residues. The CDR3 region has the DNA TGTGCCACCAGCAGAGATACAAGGACAGGGTTCACAGATACGCAGTATTTT. This translates into CATSRDTRTGFTDTQYF.

V is TRBV5-1 and J is TRBJ2-5; D may be TRBD2 (6 bases). This CDR3 has 14 amino acids. Per the germline V gene, CDR1 is SGHRS and CDR2 is YFSETQ. Trimming pared 9 bases from V and 3 bases from J, leaving 18 bases between. The CDR3 is CATAPLGGKETQYF. The CDR3 bases are TGCGCCACCGCCCCCCTCGGGGGTAAAGAGACCCAGTACTTC.

This chain joins TRBV10-3 and TRBJ2-7, with D maybe TRBD1 (6 bases). Germline CDR1 and CDR2: ENHRY and SYGVKD. This CDR3 is 12 amino acids long. V gave up 6 bases and J gave up 5 bases, with 11 bases separating them. CDR3: CAIRDSFNEQYF. The DNA for the CDR3 is TGTGCCATCAGGGACAGCTTCAACGAGCAGTACTTC.

The CDR3 sequence: CASSARGAGTDTQYF. CDR3 bases: TGTGCCAGCAGTGCCCGTGGGGCGGGCACAGATACGCAGTATTTT. The chain recombines TRBV6-4 with TRBJ2-3; D perhaps matches TRBD1 (5 bases). Trimming took 4 bases from V and 1 from J, leaving 12 bases between them. Per the germline V gene, CDR1 is MRHNA and CDR2 is SNTAGT. This CDR3 is 15 amino acids long.